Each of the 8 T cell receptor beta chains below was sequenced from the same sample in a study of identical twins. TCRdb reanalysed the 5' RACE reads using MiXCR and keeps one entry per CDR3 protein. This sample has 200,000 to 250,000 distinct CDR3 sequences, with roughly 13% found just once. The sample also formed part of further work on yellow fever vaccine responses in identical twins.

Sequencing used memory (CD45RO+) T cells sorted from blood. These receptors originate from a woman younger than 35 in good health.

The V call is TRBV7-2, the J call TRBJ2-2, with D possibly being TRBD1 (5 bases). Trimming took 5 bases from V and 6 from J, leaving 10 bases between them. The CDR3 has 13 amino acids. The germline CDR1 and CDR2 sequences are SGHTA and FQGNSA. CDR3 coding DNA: TGTGCCAGCAGCGCACAGGTTCCCGGGGAGCTGTTTTTT. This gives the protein CASSAQVPGELFF.

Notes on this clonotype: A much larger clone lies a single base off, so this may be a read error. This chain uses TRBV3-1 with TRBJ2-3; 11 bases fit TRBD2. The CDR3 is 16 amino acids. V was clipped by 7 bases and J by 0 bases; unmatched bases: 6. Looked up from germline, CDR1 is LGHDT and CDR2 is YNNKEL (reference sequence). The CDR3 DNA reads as TGTGCCAGCATCCCGCTAGCGGGGGGTAGCACAGATACGCAGTATTTT. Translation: CASIPLAGGSTDTQYF.

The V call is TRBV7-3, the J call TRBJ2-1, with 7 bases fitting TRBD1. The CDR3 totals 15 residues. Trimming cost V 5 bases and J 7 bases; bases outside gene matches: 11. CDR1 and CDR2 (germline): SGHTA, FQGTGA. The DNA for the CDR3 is TGTGCCAGCAGCATAGAGGGGGCCTGGAGAAATGAGCAGTTCTTC. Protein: CASSIEGAWRNEQFF.

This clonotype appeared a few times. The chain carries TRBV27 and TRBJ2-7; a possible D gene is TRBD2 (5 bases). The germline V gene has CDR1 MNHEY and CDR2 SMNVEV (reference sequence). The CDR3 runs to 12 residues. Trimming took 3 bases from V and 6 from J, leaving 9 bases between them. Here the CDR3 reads CASSFEGFEQYF. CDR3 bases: TGTGCCAGCAGTTTTGAGGGCTTCGAGCAGTACTTC.

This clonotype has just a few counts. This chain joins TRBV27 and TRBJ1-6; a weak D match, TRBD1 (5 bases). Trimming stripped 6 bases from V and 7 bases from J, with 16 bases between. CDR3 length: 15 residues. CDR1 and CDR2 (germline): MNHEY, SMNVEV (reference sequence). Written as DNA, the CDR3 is TGTGCCAGCAGCTGGGGGTCTACGGCCAATTCACCCCTCCACTTT. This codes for CASSWGSTANSPLHF.

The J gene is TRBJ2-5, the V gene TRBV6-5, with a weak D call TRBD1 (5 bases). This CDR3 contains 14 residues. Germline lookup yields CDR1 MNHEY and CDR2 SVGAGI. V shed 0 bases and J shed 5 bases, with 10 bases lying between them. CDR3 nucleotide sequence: TGTGCCAGCAGTTACTCGTACAAGGGGGAGACCCAGTACTTC. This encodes CASSYSYKGETQYF.

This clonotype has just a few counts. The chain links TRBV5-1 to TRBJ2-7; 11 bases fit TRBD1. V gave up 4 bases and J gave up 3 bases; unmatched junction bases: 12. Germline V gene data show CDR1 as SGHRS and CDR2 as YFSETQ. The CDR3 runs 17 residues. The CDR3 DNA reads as TGCGCCAGCAGCCAACGGACAGGGGGCGCTTCCGTCTACGAGCAGTACTTC. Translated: CASSQRTGGASVYEQYF.

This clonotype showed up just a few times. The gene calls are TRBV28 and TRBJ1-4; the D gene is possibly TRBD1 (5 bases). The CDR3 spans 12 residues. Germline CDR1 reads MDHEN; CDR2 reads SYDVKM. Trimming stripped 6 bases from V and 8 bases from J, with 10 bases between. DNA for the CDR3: TGTGCCAGCAGGGGGGACGTGGAAAAACTGTTTTTT. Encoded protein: CASRGDVEKLFF.